Listed below are T cell receptor beta chains from one sample, sequenced in a study of blood T cell repertoires in COVID-19. Clones were read by immunoSEQ multiplex PCR, and TCRdb kept only the in-frame ones, dropping some. The sample holds more than 50,000 clones; more than 75% are singletons and the top ten take 1.5% to 2%. Sequencing was done on a sample of peripheral blood. Receptors originate from a human donor in a cohort sampled during active COVID-19. Both conserved end residues are part of each CDR3. Fields, in order: CDR3 length, D gene, V gene, J gene, clone size, CDR3 protein, CDR3 DNA. D genes are given only for firm matches. Clone size is given for some rows only: seen once, a few or many times, or a class if the clone is expanded.

>14|.|TRBV29-1|TRBJ2-3|.
CSVPTGPRTDTQYF
TGCAGCGTCCCTACAGGGCCCAGGACAGATACGCAGTATTTT
>14|.|TRBV6-2/TRBV6-3|TRBJ2-5|.
CASSYSSGWETQYF
TGTGCCAGCAGTTACTCTAGCGGTTGGGAGACCCAGTACTTC
>14|.|TRBV11-2|TRBJ1-3|.
CASSLERSGNTIYF
TGTGCCAGCAGCTTAGAAAGGAGTGGAAACACCATATATTTT
>15|TRBD2|TRBV28|TRBJ2-5|.
CASSLQGIGGETQYF
TGTGCCAGCAGTTTACAGGGCATCGGGGGGGAGACCCAGTACTTC
>16|TRBD1|TRBV6-2/TRBV6-3|TRBJ1-5|.
CASSITRGRGNQPQHF
TGTGCCAGCAGCATAACAAGGGGGCGAGGCAATCAGCCCCAGCATTTT
>15|.|TRBV7-9|TRBJ1-1|.
CASSLEVGGTNEAFF
TGTGCCAGCAGCTTAGAGGTTGGAGGGACGAATGAAGCTTTCTTT
>16|.|TRBV7-9|TRBJ2-3|.
CASSFAGLLGTDTQYF
TGTGCCAGCAGCTTTGCAGGCTTATTAGGCACAGATACGCAGTATTTT
>12|TRBD1|TRBV12-3/TRBV12-4|TRBJ2-7|.
CASRTGGYEQYF
TGTGCCAGCAGGACAGGGGGCTACGAGCAGTACTTC
>12|.|TRBV28|TRBJ2-1|.
CASGGSYNEQFF
TGTGCCAGCGGGGGGTCCTACAATGAGCAGTTCTTC
>14|TRBD1|TRBV23-1|TRBJ2-7|.
CASRPTGFSNEQYF
TGCGCCAGTCGGCCGACAGGGTTTTCCAACGAGCAGTACTTC
>15|TRBD2|TRBV7-2|TRBJ2-3|.
CASSLVLAGGDTQYF
TGTGCCAGCAGCTTAGTCCTGGCGGGAGGTGATACGCAGTATTTT
>15|.|TRBV9|TRBJ2-5|once
CASSPARTNGETQYF
TGTGCCAGCAGCCCGGCCCGGACTAACGGAGAGACCCAGTACTTC
>18|TRBD2|TRBV4-1|TRBJ2-2|.
CASSQAGGLAGNTGELFF
TGCGCCAGCAGCCAAGCCGGAGGGCTAGCGGGGAACACCGGGGAGCTGTTTTTT
>15|TRBD1|TRBV5-1|TRBJ1-1|once
CASSPRGQGAYEAFF
TGCGCCAGCAGCCCGCGGGGGCAGGGGGCCTATGAAGCTTTCTTT
>13|TRBD1|TRBV11-2|TRBJ2-7|.
CASSWGQSYEQYF
TGTGCCAGCAGCTGGGGACAGAGTTACGAGCAGTACTTC
>16|TRBD2|TRBV28|TRBJ2-7|.
CASSFAGGSHSYEQYF
TGTGCCAGCAGTTTCGCGGGGGGGTCCCACTCCTACGAGCAGTACTTC
>14|.|TRBV5-1|TRBJ1-4|.
CASSLAGEREKLFF
TGCGCCAGCAGCTTGGCGGGGGAACGGGAAAAACTGTTTTTT
>14|.|TRBV7-8|TRBJ2-1|.
CASSLRSSYNEQFF
TGTGCCAGCAGCTTACGGAGCTCCTACAATGAGCAGTTCTTC
>15|TRBD2|TRBV28|TRBJ2-1|.
CASPSNAGGLDEQFF
TGTGCCAGCCCTAGCAACGCGGGGGGCCTGGATGAGCAGTTCTTC
>14|TRBD1|TRBV11-3|TRBJ2-1|.
CASTRDRSENEQFF
TGTGCCAGCACCCGGGACAGGTCAGAGAATGAGCAGTTCTTC
>16|.|TRBV28|TRBJ2-6|.
CASSPAQGAGANVLTF
TGTGCCAGCAGCCCTGCCCAGGGCGCTGGGGCCAACGTCCTGACTTTC
>14|TRBD1|TRBV6-2/TRBV6-3|TRBJ1-2|.
CASSYYDRVAGYTF
TGTGCCAGCAGTTACTACGACAGGGTCGCTGGCTACACCTTC
>13|.|TRBV6-2/TRBV6-3|TRBJ2-3|.
CASSLLRSDTQYF
TGTGCCAGCAGTTTACTCCGGTCAGATACGCAGTATTTT
>14|.|TRBV6-5|TRBJ2-1|.
CASSYYRDILEQFF
TGTGCCAGCAGTTACTACCGGGACATTTTAGAGCAGTTCTTC
>11|.|TRBV12-3/TRBV12-4|TRBJ1-6|.
CASSSYSPLHF
TGTGCCAGCAGTTCTTATTCACCCCTCCACTTT
>14|.|TRBV13|TRBJ2-7|once
CASSLAAAAGEQYF
TGTGCCAGCAGCTTAGCTGCAGCAGCGGGCGAGCAGTACTTC
>17|TRBD2|TRBV5-1|TRBJ2-3|.
CASSLRRLAGVGDTQYF
TGCGCCAGCAGCTTGCGCCGGCTAGCGGGAGTTGGAGATACGCAGTATTTT
>16|TRBD2|TRBV28|TRBJ2-5|.
CASSLLTGLAGETQYF
TGTGCCAGCAGTTTACTCACGGGACTAGCGGGAGAGACCCAGTACTTC
>15|.|TRBV19|TRBJ1-5|few
CASSLRRVPNQPQHF
TGTGCCAGTAGCCTACGGAGGGTCCCCAATCAGCCCCAGCATTTT
>16|TRBD2|TRBV10-3|TRBJ2-7|.
CAISESSGLAAYEQYF
TGTGCCATCAGTGAGTCTTCCGGACTAGCGGCTTACGAGCAGTACTTC
>13|.|TRBV12-5|TRBJ2-7|.
CASGLSQLYEQYF
TGTGCTAGTGGTTTGTCACAGCTGTACGAGCAGTACTTC
>17|TRBD1|TRBV28|TRBJ2-3|.
CASNRWGGTVRTDTQYF
TGTGCCAGCAACCGATGGGGTGGGACAGTTCGCACAGATACGCAGTATTTT